The 5 T cell receptor beta chains given below trace back to one sample, sequenced in a study of cytomegalovirus exposure and HLA in healthy donors. With 60 Vbeta and 13 Jbeta primers, the PCR was carried out. Profiled with immunoSEQ multiplex PCR; TCRdb holds only in-frame clones, not every one. The data hold 200,000 to 250,000 clones, with around 76% observed a single time. Sequenced: PBMCs. Receptors were obtained from a woman between 40 and 55 years old in good health and CMV-seropositive.

The CDR3 nucleotides are TGTGCCAGCACCCGACTAGCGGGAGAGACCCAGTACTTC. Protein: CASTRLAGETQYF. The chain couples TRBV5-6 to TRBJ2-5; 10 bases agree with TRBD2. This CDR3 has 13 residues. Trimming removed 6 bases from V and 4 bases from J; junction bases left unmatched: 3. The V gene's germline CDR1 is SGHDT and CDR2 YYEEEE. The variable domain in full, completed from reference TRBV5-6 and TRBJ2-5, reads DAGVTQSPTHLIKTRGQQVTLRCSPKSGHDTVSWYQQALGQGPQFIFQYYEEEERQRGNFPDRFSGHQFPNYSSELNVNALLLGDSALYLCASTRLAGETQYFGPGTRLLVL.

This clone was counted a single time. This chain connects TRBV11-1 to TRBJ1-1; TRBD1 is a possible D gene (5 bases). V was pared by 1 base and J by 0 bases, with 9 bases between. This CDR3 region has 15 residues. Germline CDR1 SGHAT, CDR2 FQDESV (reference sequence). The CDR3 region has the DNA TGTGCCAGCAGCTTAGGGGGCCCGTTGAACACTGAAGCTTTCTTT. This gives the protein CASSLGGPLNTEAFF.

The CDR3 sequence is CASRRGGRFSGELFF. Here the CDR3 DNA reads TGTGCCAGTAGGCGGGGGGGCCGATTCTCCGGGGAGCTGTTTTTT. This sequence joins TRBV19 and TRBJ2-2; 9 nucleotides match TRBD2. Unmatched junction bases numbered 8, after V lost 6 bases and J lost 6 bases. The CDR3 sequence is 15 residues long. Germline CDR1 is LNHDA and CDR2 is SQIVND (reference sequence).

This rearrangement joins TRBV7-8 to TRBJ1-2; no reliable D call. The CDR3 is 12 residues long. CDR1 is SGHVS and CDR2 is FQNEAQ in the germline V gene. The germline V and J ends were trimmed by 4 bases and 3 bases, with 6 bases remaining between them. CDR3 region: CASSSDYYGYTF. As DNA, the CDR3 is TGTGCCAGCAGCTCCGACTACTATGGCTACACCTTC.

Only a few counts were recorded for this clone. The chain has TRBV7-2 and TRBJ1-1; TRBD1 aligns across 10 bases. The CDR3 runs to 15 residues. J lost 5 bases, V lost 5 bases, and 8 bases had no gene match. Germline-derived CDR1 and CDR2 are SGHTA and FQGNSA. Here the CDR3 reads CASSITGTGVTEAFF. Here the CDR3 DNA reads TGTGCCAGCAGCATAACCGGGACAGGGGTTACTGAAGCTTTCTTT. The whole variable domain, remainder taken from reference TRBV7-2 and TRBJ1-1, is GAGVSQSPSNKVTEKGKDVELRCDPISGHTALYWYRQSLGQGLEFLIYFQGNSAPDKSGLPSDRFSAERTGGSVSTLTIQRTQQEDSAVYLCASSITGTGVTEAFFGQGTRLTVV.